This T cell receptor (beta chain) was captured in a study of blood T cell repertoires in COVID-19. Study-wide background: The United States, Italy and Spain were the sources of the acute and convalescent COVID-19 samples.

V shed 1 base and J shed 5 bases, with 9 bases lying between them. CDR3 size: 13 residues. Germline V gene data show CDR1 as SGHTA and CDR2 as FQGNSA. TCRdb keeps only in-frame clones here, not all; method: immunoSEQ multiplex PCR. Of about 380,000 clones listed, 87% were seen once; the top ten hold about 1.5%. Adults between roughly 18 and 90 years of age took part from more than 20 US areas. The TCR was taken from a young man who had recovered from COVID-19. The chain has TRBV7-2 and TRBJ2-7, with D tentatively TRBD1 (6 bases). Sequences were obtained from PBMCs or T cells enriched from blood (not recorded which). The CDR3 spells CASSLDRVNEQYF. The CDR3 bases are TGTGCCAGCAGCTTAGACAGGGTTAACGAGCAGTACTTC.